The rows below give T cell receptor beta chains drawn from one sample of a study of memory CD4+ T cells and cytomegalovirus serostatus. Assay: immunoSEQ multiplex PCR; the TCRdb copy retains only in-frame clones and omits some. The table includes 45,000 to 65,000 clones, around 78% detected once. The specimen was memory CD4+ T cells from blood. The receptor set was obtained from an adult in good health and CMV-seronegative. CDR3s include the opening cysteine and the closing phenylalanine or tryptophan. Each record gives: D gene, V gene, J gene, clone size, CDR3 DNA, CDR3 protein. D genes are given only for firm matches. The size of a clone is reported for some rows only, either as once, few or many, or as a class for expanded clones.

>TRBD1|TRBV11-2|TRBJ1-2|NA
TGTGCCAGCAGCCCCGGGACAGGGAACTATGGCTACACCTTC
CASSPGTGNYGYTF
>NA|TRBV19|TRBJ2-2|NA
TGTGCCAGTAGTATTACAGGAGCGAACACCGGGGAGCTGTTTTTT
CASSITGANTGELFF
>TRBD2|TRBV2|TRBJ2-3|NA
TGTGCCAGCAGGGGGGGCATTGGTGCGGGGACTAGACAAGATACGCAGTATTTT
CASRGGIGAGTRQDTQYF
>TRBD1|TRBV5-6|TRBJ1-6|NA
TGTGCCAGCAGCGGGGACACAGGACAGGGGGGTTCACCCCTCCACTTT
CASSGDTGQGGSPLHF
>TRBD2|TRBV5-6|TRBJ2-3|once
TGTGCCAGCAGCCTTAGCGGGGGATCCACAGATACGCAGTATTTT
CASSLSGGSTDTQYF
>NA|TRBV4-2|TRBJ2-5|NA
TGTGCCAGCAGCCAAGAGAGTGGGTCACTCGGGGCGTGGGCGTCCCAGTACTTC
CASSQESGSLGAWASQYF
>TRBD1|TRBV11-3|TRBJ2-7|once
TGTGCCAGCAGCCTCTGGGACAGTCCCTACGAGCAGTACTTC
CASSLWDSPYEQYF
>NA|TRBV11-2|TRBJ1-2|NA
TGTGCCAGCAGCCCCTCCCGGGGTCTGGGCTACACCTTC
CASSPSRGLGYTF
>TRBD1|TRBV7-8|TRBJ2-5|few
TGTGCCAGCAGCCTGGGACAGGGGGCCCGAGAGACCCAGTACTTC
CASSLGQGARETQYF
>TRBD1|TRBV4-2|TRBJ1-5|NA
TGTGCCAGCAGCCAAGCCCCGGGACAGGAAAATCAGCCCCAGCATTTT
CASSQAPGQENQPQHF
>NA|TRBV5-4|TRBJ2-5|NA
TGTGCCAGCAGCTCTACTAGAGGGGGGGAGACCCAGTACTTC
CASSSTRGGETQYF